The entry below describes one T cell receptor (beta chain). The antigen it recognizes is unknown. Base qualities are not at hand, and no much larger clone is one base apart. Library method: the immunoSEQ multiplex PCR assay. The original pipeline was this. To diagnose cytomegalovirus status from the catalog of TCR beta chain sequences, a statistical classification framework was built. TCRdb limited this immuneACCESS table to in-frame rearrangements with V and J called. A share of clones is missing; checked studies link under half to unresolved V genes, and the rest is unexplained. V and J calls and clone size are copied from that table; D and trimming were computed from the DNA. This sample has around 300,000 clones in its table, and 75% to 90% of those were observed once. Of the sample, over 1% is held by the ten largest clones. Separate from the roughly 630-subject first cohort, the validation cohort of 90 to 150 subjects was the group to which the donors belonged.

Inclusive of the bounding cysteine and phenylalanine, the CDR3 is 14 residues long. The CDR3 DNA has 42 bases and is translated from base 1. Relative to germline, V is 6 bases shorter and J is 1 base shorter, with 13 bases between their ends. The germline V gene yields MDHEN for CDR1 and SYDVKM for CDR2. This sample is drawn from a study of cytomegalovirus exposure and HLA in healthy donors (dated by TCRdb to about 2017). Background for the entire study: According to a later analysis, one platform produced both the 100 to 150 validation repertoires and the roughly 650 repertoires of the first cohort. The aim of the study was to test whether cataloging public T cell receptors could identify signatures of past pathogen exposure. In addition to the first cohort of approximately 650 subjects, a separate validation cohort of some 120 different subjects was used. To predict cytomegalovirus infection status, the study brought together high-throughput TCR immunosequencing, statistical association of individual TCRs with disease status, and machine learning.

On the study overall, not on this receptor specifically: A later analysis found that TCRs clustered in the first cohort also tended to co-occur in the roughly 120 validation repertoires, with more than 90% of cluster scores above 0. Most TCR sequences were seen in very few donors, while some public TCRs were found in many individuals. The study gave a list of some 150 TCR beta chains associated with cytomegalovirus. In both the original and validation cohorts, the classifier was reported to diagnose cytomegalovirus status with high specificity and sensitivity. All 120 or so repertoires were used to score co-occurrence in the validation cohort in a later analysis, because that analysis had no HLA typing for the cohort. In vitro tests confirmed that a few of the cytomegalovirus-associated TCR beta chains recognize cytomegalovirus antigens. The authors suggested that the approach could potentially be extended to other disease states and immunological phenotypes.

The specimen sequenced was PBMCs. The TCR originated in a woman in her 30s in good health and CMV-seropositive. The chain links TRBV28 with TRBJ2-7, and perhaps TRBD1 as D gene, on 6 matching bases. CDR3 loop: CASRIPRGSYEQYF. The DNA is TGTGCCAGCAGGATCCCAAGGGGGTCCTACGAGCAGTACTTC.